This TCR beta chain was sequenced for a study of spatial heterogeneity in lung cancer (dated by TCRdb to the late 2010s). Regarding the complete study: Beta-chain transcripts were consistently detected in greater numbers than alpha-chain transcripts, which likely reflects a higher abundance of beta-chain transcripts. In the raw uncorrected reads, each unique combination of TCR and UMI appeared more than ten times on average. The study quantitatively compared TCR alpha and beta repertoires across multiple tumor regions, matched nontumor lung and blood in non-small cell lung cancer. Nonsynonymous mutation counts, determined by whole-exome sequencing of tumor tissue, were related to TCR repertoire features. At surgery, 200 to 250 tumor regions, roughly 63 matched nontumor lung samples and fewer than 60 PBMC samples were TCR-sequenced for both alpha and beta chains.

Overall study outcomes, separate from this receptor: Confirming at a functional level the hypothesis that regional TCRs recognize regional mutations was considered to require additional single-cell paired TCR alpha and beta sequencing. Ubiquitous expanded tumor TCRs were detected in blood more often at tumor resection than at routine follow-up.

This clonotype has at least ten counts. Its antigen remains undetermined. Base-call qualities are not available, and no considerably larger clone is one nucleotide away. The CDR1 and CDR2 encoded by the germline V gene are SQVTM and ANQGSEA. Trimming at the junction amounts to 1 base on V and 0 bases on J, and the germline ends lie 16 bases apart. From its cysteine to its phenylalanine, the CDR3 spans 16 amino acids. Just CDR3 DNA is preserved here, 48 bases in frame from base 1. Taken with the paper, the label for time point translates to: sample taken at primary tumor resection. Without any cell sorting, TCR sequencing was performed on whole RNA extracted either from tumor and nontumor lung tissue or from cryopreserved PBMC samples. Samples were obtained from roughly 72 patients with early-stage, untreated non-small cell lung cancer from the lung TRACERx cohort. Only patients for whom sufficient RNA was available from at least two tumor regions were selected for TCR sequencing.

Libraries were built with 5' RACE. Instrument used: NextSeq 500. The TCR library protocol attached a unique molecular identifier to each TCR cDNA molecule to allow correction of PCR and sequencing errors. As for the authors' bioinformatics: Decombinator tools were used for TCR identification, UMI-based error correction and CDR3 extraction. Expanded TCRs were defined as those above a frequency of 2 per 1,000, corresponding to the top 1% of the tumor frequency distribution. Renyi diversity was calculated using the R vegan package after each repertoire was subsampled 100 times to 5,000 TCRs. CDR3 similarity networks were constructed using string-kernel similarity of amino acid triplets, with links drawn between CDR3s whose pairwise similarity was above 0.82. The public reads were run again by TCRdb, first through fastp at Q25 and then through MiXCR, and only productive beta chains were kept. CDR3 protein duplicates are merged, each entry listing the most common genes and DNA. These V and J calls are TCRdb output, not the study's own analysis. The table for this sample lists tens of thousands of distinct CDR3 sequences; 4% to 6% of them were counted only once. More than 25% of the sample goes to the ten largest clones.

The sequence derives from a female donor with early-stage non-small cell lung cancer. The source material was PBMCs, sampled at surgery. The rearrangement joined TRBV29-1 to TRBJ2-7, and possibly TRBD2, on 5 matching bases. The CDR3 region: CSVEASGPESSYEQYF. The nucleotides are TGCAGCGTTGAAGCAAGCGGTCCAGAGAGCTCCTACGAGCAGTACTTC.